This T cell receptor beta chain appears in the sequencing data of a study of cytotoxic CD8 clonotypes in ibrutinib-treated CLL. Clones were read by immunoSEQ multiplex PCR, and TCRdb kept only the in-frame ones, dropping some. The sample holds 150,000 or so clones, about three quarters seen once. This clone came up once. The germline V and J ends were trimmed by 4 bases and 4 bases, with 11 bases remaining between them. The CDR3 is 13 residues long. Germline V CDR1 and CDR2: SGHNT, YYREEE (reference sequence). This clonotype originated in a human donor with chronic lymphocytic leukemia. The chain recombines TRBV5-4 with TRBJ2-5; D assignment may be TRBD1 or TRBD2 (5 bases each). Sequenced material: PBMCs, taken after 24 months of ibrutinib treatment. Written as DNA, the CDR3 is TGTGCCAGCAGCCGGGACCCCCGAGAGACCCAGTACTTC. This sequence encodes CASSRDPRETQYF.